Reported below is one T cell receptor (beta chain). Its specificity is unknown. This CDR3 spans 14 amino acids. The V end lost 1 base, the J end lost 8 bases, and 14 bases lay between the germline ends. CDR1 and CDR2 from the germline V gene are LGHNA and YNFKEQ. The data stem from a study of cytomegalovirus exposure and HLA in healthy donors. Study-wide results and limits: Cytomegalovirus-associated TCR beta chains were listed, numbering over 150. In the 120 validation repertoires, under 95% of cluster scores exceeded 0, per a later analysis.

Repertoires were generated with immunoSEQ multiplex PCR, while TCRdb's copy carries only in-frame clones and drops some. The sample yields around 150,000 clones, around 90% seen once. The receptor's source is a woman aged 18 to 35 in good health and CMV-seropositive. The sequencing input was PBMCs. The chain combines TRBV4-2 with TRBJ1-2; D unresolved. CDR3 DNA sequence: TGTGCCAGCAGCCAAGGAGGTGCAGCGCCGGGCTACACCTTC. Translating gives CASSQGGAAPGYTF.